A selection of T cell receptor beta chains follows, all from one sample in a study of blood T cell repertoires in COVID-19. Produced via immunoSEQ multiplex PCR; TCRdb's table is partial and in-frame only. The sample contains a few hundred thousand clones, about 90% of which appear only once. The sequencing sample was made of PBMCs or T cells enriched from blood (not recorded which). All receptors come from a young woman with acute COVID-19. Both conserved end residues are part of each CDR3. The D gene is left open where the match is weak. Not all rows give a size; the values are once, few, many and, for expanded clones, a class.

TGCGCCAGCAGTGATTTTCCGGGACTAGCGGGAGCGAGCGGGGAGCTGTTTTTT	CASSDFPGLAGASGELFF	TRBD2	TRBJ2-2	-	TRBV10-1
TGTGCCAGCAGCTTACCTCTAAACCAAGAGACCCAGTACTTC	CASSLPLNQETQYF	-	TRBJ2-5	-	TRBV7-9
TGTGCCAGCGGCTACCGGGATACAGGGATGGAGACCCAGTACTTC	CASGYRDTGMETQYF	-	TRBJ2-5	-	TRBV28
TGTGCCAGCGCCACGGGAGGGGGAAGAGGCAATCAGCCCCAGCATTTT	CASATGGGRGNQPQHF	-	TRBJ1-5	few	TRBV27
TGTGCCAGCACCCTAAGCCAGGGCTCCTACAATGAGCAGTTCTTC	CASTLSQGSYNEQFF	-	TRBJ2-1	-	TRBV6-5
TGCGCCAGCTCCTTCGGTACGCCCACTCATGGAAACACCATATATTTT	CASSFGTPTHGNTIYF	-	TRBJ1-3	-	TRBV5-1
TGTGCCAGCAGCAGAGACAGCTATGGCTACACCTTC	CASSRDSYGYTF	-	TRBJ1-2	once	TRBV12-3/TRBV12-4
TGTGCCAGCAGCGCCCTAGCGGGACTTTTGGATGAGCAGTTCTTC	CASSALAGLLDEQFF	TRBD2	TRBJ2-1	-	TRBV9
TGTGCCAGCAGTCCCCTACCGACTAGTAGTTTTCACCAGACCCAGTACTTC	CASSPLPTSSFHQTQYF	-	TRBJ2-5	-	TRBV28
TGTGCCAGCAGCCCGCCAACTAGCGCCTCGCCTCAAGAGACCCAGTACTTC	CASSPPTSASPQETQYF	TRBD2	TRBJ2-5	once	TRBV7-9
TGTGCCAGCAGTTTGGGGGGACAGGGGTATGGCTACACCTTC	CASSLGGQGYGYTF	TRBD1	TRBJ1-2	-	TRBV28
TGTGCCAGCAGCCAGCGACTAGCGGGACCCAAGGGGCCCTACGAGCAGTACTTC	CASSQRLAGPKGPYEQYF	TRBD2	TRBJ2-7	-	TRBV14
TGTGCCAGCAGCGTAGCACTAGCGGGGGGGGACCGGGAGCTGTTTTTT	CASSVALAGGDRELFF	TRBD2	TRBJ2-2	-	TRBV9
TGTGCCAGCAGCTTAGTCAGGGCGAGCAATCAGCCCCAGCATTTT	CASSLVRASNQPQHF	-	TRBJ1-5	-	TRBV7-2
TGTGCCAGCAAAGTAGCGGGTCGGACCGGGGAGCTGTTTTTT	CASKVAGRTGELFF	TRBD2	TRBJ2-2	-	TRBV6-4
TGCAGCGTTGAAGATCCGGACAGGGGAAAGTACACTGAAGCTTTCTTT	CSVEDPDRGKYTEAFF	TRBD1	TRBJ1-1	-	TRBV29-1
TGTGCCAGCAGTGCGCCCGGGTCTGGTCAGCCCCAGCATTTT	CASSAPGSGQPQHF	-	TRBJ1-5	-	TRBV2
TGTGCCAGCAGCCCGGACAGGTTCTATGGCTACACCTTC	CASSPDRFYGYTF	TRBD1	TRBJ1-2	-	TRBV12-3/TRBV12-4